This T cell receptor beta chain was captured in a study of shared clonotypes between healthy human individuals. Findings and limits, study-wide: Incomplete sequencing of sorted subsets was indicated by rarefaction despite large depth. The genetic and exposure-history diversity represented was limited by few donors.

Each cell subset's genomic DNA was divided evenly among several immunoSEQ plates. Some clones are missing from TCRdb's copy, which holds only in-frame ones; the method was immunoSEQ multiplex PCR. The data contain around 1.5 million clones, around 98% of them seen just once; the ten biggest clones take up approximately 0.44%. In the case of this clone: The target antigen is unknown.

All participating donors were Caucasian adults from Nashville, Tennessee. The sequence was obtained from a man younger than 45 in good health. The sequenced sample was naive CD4+ T cells sorted from blood. Described subset: CD45RA+ positively selected.

The CDR3 loop is CSARARGAQHF. The CDR3 region has the DNA TGCAGTGCTAGAGCTCGGGGGGCCCAGCATTTT. This sequence joins TRBV20-1 and TRBJ1-5; tentatively, D is TRBD1 (5 bases). With 1 base removed from V and 11 bases from J, the gap between germline ends came to 9 bases. The CDR3 runs to 11 residues. Germline V gene data show CDR1 as DFQATT and CDR2 as SNEGSKA (reference sequence).